This T cell receptor beta chain was profiled in a study of T cell clonality in common variable immunodeficiency. Germline assignment: CDR1 SEHNR and CDR2 FQNEAQ (reference sequence). V lost 6 bases, J lost 2 bases, and 7 bases lay in between. The CDR3 consists of 12 residues. Notes on this clone: The antigen remains unidentified. Read data end 3 residues before the CDR3 end; the end is taken from the germline J gene.

Study results and caveats: Reportedly, TCR beta sequences from common variable immunodeficiency showed fewer deletions and N-nucleotide insertions.

TCRdb's copy holds only in-frame clones and misses some; the assay was immunoSEQ multiplex PCR. This repertoire holds about 30,000 clones, and none appear only once. V usage is TRBV7-9 and J usage is TRBJ1-2; no firm D call. The source material was peripheral blood mononuclear cells. This clonotype was obtained from a human donor with common variable immunodeficiency. The CDR3: CASRWQNYGYTF. The covered CDR3 bases are TGTGCCAGCAGGTGGCAGAACTATGGC.